This paragraph covers one TCR beta chain sequence. This record comes from a study of blood T cell repertoires in COVID-19. Study-level information: Donors in the United States, Italy and Spain gave samples during acute or convalescent COVID-19.

Per the authors' pipeline: Reference gene primer amplification yielded estimated nucleated cell counts. Some clones are missing from TCRdb's copy, which holds only in-frame ones; the method was immunoSEQ multiplex PCR. That table gives V, J and clone size, and the DNA gave D and trimming. This table holds about 230,000 clones, approximately 87% found once. Sequenced: peripheral blood. The sequence derives from a woman aged 70 to 79 with active or convalescent COVID-19.

The CDR3 here is CASSSNRGDTEAFF. DNA of the CDR3: TGCGCCAGCAGCTCCAACAGGGGGGACACTGAAGCTTTCTTT. V and J are TRBV5-1 and TRBJ1-1, with 8 bases lining up with TRBD1. CDR1 SGHRS and CDR2 YFSETQ come from the germline V gene. This CDR3 has 14 residues. The V segment lost 3 bases and the J segment 3 bases; nucleotides outside the gene matches: 4.